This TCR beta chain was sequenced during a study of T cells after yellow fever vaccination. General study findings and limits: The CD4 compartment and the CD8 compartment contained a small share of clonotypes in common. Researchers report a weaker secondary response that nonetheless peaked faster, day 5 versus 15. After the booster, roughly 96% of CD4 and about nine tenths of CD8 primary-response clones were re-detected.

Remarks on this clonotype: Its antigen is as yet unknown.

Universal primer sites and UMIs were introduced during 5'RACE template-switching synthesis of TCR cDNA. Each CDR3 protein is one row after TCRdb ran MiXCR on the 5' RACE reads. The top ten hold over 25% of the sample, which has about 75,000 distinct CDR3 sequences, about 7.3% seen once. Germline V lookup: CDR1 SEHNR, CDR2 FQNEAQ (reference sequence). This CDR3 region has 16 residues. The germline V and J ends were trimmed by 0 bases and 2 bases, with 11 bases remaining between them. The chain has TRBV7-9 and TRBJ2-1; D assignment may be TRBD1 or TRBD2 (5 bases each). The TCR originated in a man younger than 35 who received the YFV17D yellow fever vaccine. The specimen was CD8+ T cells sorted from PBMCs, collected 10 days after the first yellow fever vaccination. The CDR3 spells CASSLATTGPYNEQFF. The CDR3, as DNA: TGTGCCAGCAGCTTAGCGACGACGGGACCCTACAATGAGCAGTTCTTC.